A single sample is the source of the 3 T cell receptor beta chains below, sequenced in a study of blood T cell repertoires in COVID-19. The repertoire was sequenced with immunoSEQ multiplex PCR; TCRdb's copy has only in-frame clones and lacks some. The table records a few hundred thousand clones, 90% of them present only once. Sequenced sample: PBMCs or T cells enriched from blood (not recorded which). Receptor source: a man aged 25-45 years who had been exposed to COVID-19.

The chain combines TRBV30 with TRBJ1-1, with D maybe TRBD1 (5 bases). The germline V gene encodes CDR1 GTSNPN and CDR2 SVGIG (reference sequence). Trimming removed 2 bases from V and 1 base from J, with 14 bases in between. The CDR3 runs to 15 residues. CDR3 bases: TGTGCCTGGAGTTTTCAATTCAGGGAGAACACTGAAGCTTTCTTT. Translating gives CAWSFQFRENTEAFF.

The chain joins TRBV3-1 (or the pseudogene TRBV3-2) to TRBJ2-7; 11 nucleotides match TRBD2. Trimming cost V 2 bases and J 6 bases; bases outside gene matches: 6. This CDR3 is 15 amino acids long. Per germline, CDR1 LGHDT and CDR2 YNNKEL (reference sequence). The CDR3 sequence is CASSQIAGGPGEQYF. The CDR3 coding sequence is TGTGCCAGCAGCCAAATAGCGGGGGGGCCAGGCGAGCAGTACTTC.

The J gene is TRBJ1-4, the V gene TRBV19, with D unclear. This CDR3 spans 15 amino acids. Trimming stripped 6 bases from V and 0 bases from J, with 11 bases between. The germline V gene has CDR1 LNHDA and CDR2 SQIVND (reference sequence). The CDR3 region is CASRAGDATNEKLFF. The CDR3 DNA reads as TGTGCCAGTAGGGCCGGAGATGCAACTAATGAAAAACTGTTTTTT.